The source of this T cell receptor (beta chain) is a study of response to subunit inactivated influenza vaccine. Study-level findings and limits: New T cells are recruited in small numbers by each seasonal influenza vaccination, according to the authors' suggestion.

With regard to this clonotype: The antigen is undetermined.

TCRdb re-analysed the RT-PCR reads in MiXCR, keeping a single row per CDR3 protein. This sample yields approximately 200,000 distinct CDR3 sequences, of which around 15% are seen a single time; roughly 24% belongs to the top ten. From germline, CDR1 is MDHEN and CDR2 SYDVKM. Trimming cost V 8 bases and J 5 bases, with 15 bases left between them. This CDR3 region has 13 residues. Material: CD8+ T cells sorted from PBMCs, obtained more than 4 days after vaccination. The TCR sequence derives from a man in his forties or fifties who received an inactivated influenza vaccine. This rearrangement joins TRBV28 to TRBJ1-1; TRBD1 is a possible D gene (5 bases). The CDR3 nucleotides read TGTGCCAGCTATCTGAGGGGCTGGACTGAAGCTTTCTTT. Translating gives CASYLRGWTEAFF.